This entry lists 29 T cell receptor beta chains sequenced from one sample in a study of blood T cell repertoires in COVID-19. Method: immunoSEQ multiplex PCR; TCRdb's copy keeps in-frame clones and lacks some. Of around 300,000 clones detected, around nine tenths appear once; the ten largest clones hold 0.94%. Sequenced sample: peripheral blood. The source is a woman aged 35 to 49 who had recovered from COVID-19.

The chain uses TRBV27 and TRBJ2-1; 7 nucleotides line up with TRBD1. The CDR3 length is 15 residues. Trimming took 7 bases from V and 6 from J; bases not matched to a gene: 12. The germline gives CDR1 MNHEY, CDR2 SMNVEV (reference sequence). Here the CDR3 reads CASTTTADRANEQFF. Here the CDR3 DNA reads TGTGCCAGCACCACCACCGCCGACAGGGCCAATGAGCAGTTCTTC.

The J gene is TRBJ1-4, the V gene TRBV2; D gene uncertain. With 5 bases removed from V and 0 bases from J, the gap between germline ends came to 7 bases. The CDR3 is 14 residues long. Per the germline V gene, CDR1 is SNHLY and CDR2 is FYNNEI. DNA of the CDR3: TGTGCCAGCAGTCCGGTTGCAACTAATGAAAAACTGTTTTTT. Translated, it gives CASSPVATNEKLFF.

This chain links TRBV7-9 with TRBJ2-2; TRBD2 matches at 13 bases. The CDR3 has 17 residues. Germline V gene sequence: CDR1 SEHNR, CDR2 FQNEAQ (reference sequence). V shed 6 bases and J 4 bases; nucleotides not matched to a gene: 8. The chain's CDR3 is CASSFGLAGVVTGELFF. In DNA, the CDR3 is TGTGCCAGCAGTTTCGGACTAGCGGGAGTGGTCACCGGGGAGCTGTTTTTT.

This chain links TRBV19 with TRBJ1-5; TRBD1 might be the D (6 bases). The CDR3 runs 15 residues. V lost 7 bases, J lost 0 bases, and 13 bases lay in between. Per the germline V gene, CDR1 is LNHDA and CDR2 is SQIVND (reference sequence). The CDR3 sequence: CASIMRGGSNQPQHF. The DNA for the CDR3 is TGTGCCAGTATCATGAGAGGGGGTAGCAATCAGCCCCAGCATTTT.

This sequence joins TRBV24-1 and TRBJ2-5, with TRBD2 identical over 7 bases. Looked up from germline, CDR1 is KGHDR and CDR2 is SFDVKD. There are 15 residues in the CDR3. V trimming: 4 bases; J trimming: 4 bases; junction bases outside the gene matches: 8. The CDR3 sequence: CATSDGAGTGETQYF. The CDR3 DNA is TGTGCCACCAGTGACGGAGCGGGAACGGGAGAGACCCAGTACTTC.

The chain links TRBV2 to TRBJ1-2, with 7 nucleotides matching TRBD1. The CDR3 totals 16 residues. Unmatched junction bases numbered 13, after V lost 5 bases and J lost 4 bases. CDR1 is SNHLY, CDR2 FYNNEI, per germline. CDR3 nucleotides: TGTGCCAGCAGTCAGCAACTTCCAACAGGGGTCTATGGCTACACCTTC. It translates to CASSQQLPTGVYGYTF.

This clone was detected only once. This chain uses TRBV13 with TRBJ2-2, with 7 bases lining up with TRBD2. The trim removed 4 bases at V and 0 bases at J, leaving 5 bases unmatched. The V gene's germline CDR1 is PRHDT and CDR2 FYEKMQ (reference sequence). This CDR3 has 16 residues. This chain's CDR3 is CASSSVGGANTGELFF. DNA of the CDR3: TGTGCCAGCAGCTCGGTTGGGGGGGCGAACACCGGGGAGCTGTTTTTT.

The genes are TRBV7-9 and TRBJ1-1; TRBD1 might be the D (6 bases). The CDR3 covers 14 residues. Trimming took off 3 bases at V and 3 bases at J, with 11 bases between the two ends. In germline, CDR1 is SEHNR, CDR2 FQNEAQ (reference sequence). This CDR3 is CASSFTDSYTEAFF. In DNA form, the CDR3 reads TGTGCCAGCAGCTTTACGGACAGTTACACTGAAGCTTTCTTT.

The V call is TRBV6-1, the J call TRBJ1-5; TRBD1 matches 7 bases. Germline assignment: CDR1 MNHNS and CDR2 SASEGT. The CDR3 extends over 14 amino acids. J gave up 7 bases and V 1 base, and 4 bases lay outside the gene matches. CDR3 DNA: TGTGCCAGCAGTGAAGGGGGACAGCCCCAGCCCCAGCATTTT. Translated: CASSEGGQPQPQHF.

The gene calls are TRBV6-4 and TRBJ1-1, with D possibly being TRBD1 (5 bases). The germline V and J ends were trimmed by 10 bases and 6 bases, with 18 bases remaining between them. The CDR3 length is 13 residues. Germline assignment: CDR1 MRHNA and CDR2 SNTAGT. This CDR3 is CATSLLGGAEAFF. The CDR3 coding sequence is TGTGCCACCTCCCTGCTCGGGGGGGCTGAAGCTTTCTTT.

The count of this clone is one. CDR3 DNA: TGTGCCATCAGTGGCAAGGGTAAGGGACTTTCCAACACCGGGGAGCTGTTTTTT. Translation: CAISGKGKGLSNTGELFF. The rearrangement joins TRBV10-3 to TRBJ2-2; TRBD2 is a possible D gene (6 bases). Trimming removed 4 bases at V and 2 bases at J, with 20 bases between. CDR3 length equals 18 residues. In germline, CDR1 is ENHRY, CDR2 SYGVKD.

The rearrangement uses TRBV11-3 and TRBJ1-1, with D possibly being TRBD1 (5 bases). This CDR3 region has 20 residues. Trimming took 5 bases from V and 3 from J, leaving 31 bases between them. Germline-derived CDR1 and CDR2 are SGHNT and YENEEA. Here the CDR3 DNA reads TGTGCCAGCAGCCCCCTCGGATTGACAGAGATCAATAGTGCGGACACTGAAGCTTTCTTT. This gives the protein CASSPLGLTEINSADTEAFF.

V usage is TRBV11-2 and J usage is TRBJ2-7; 10 bases line up with TRBD2. CDR3 length: 15 amino acids. J gave up 4 bases and V 3 bases, and 6 bases lay outside the gene matches. CDR1 SGHAT and CDR2 FQNNGV come from the germline V gene. DNA for the CDR3: TGTGCCAGCAGCTTCCAGCGGGAGGGATTTTACGAGCAGTACTTC. Protein product: CASSFQREGFYEQYF. Supplemented by reference TRBV11-2 and TRBJ2-7, the full variable domain reads EAGVAQSPRYKIIEKRQSVAFWCNPISGHATLYWYQQILGQGPKLLIQFQNNGVVDDSQLPKDRFSAERLKGVDSTLKIQPAKLEDSAVYLCASSFQREGFYEQYFGPGTRLTVT.

This clone was seen only a few times. V usage is TRBV5-1 and J usage is TRBJ2-1; 9 bases line up with TRBD1. The CDR3 loop spans 21 amino acids. Germline values: CDR1 SGHRS, CDR2 YFSETQ. With V trimmed by 0 bases and J by 0 bases, 16 bases remained unmatched. CDR3 nucleotide sequence: TGCGCCAGCAGCTTGGTCCTAACCGGGACAGGGTTCCCCAACTCCTACAATGAGCAGTTCTTC. Translated: CASSLVLTGTGFPNSYNEQFF.

This chain uses TRBV10-3 with TRBJ2-1; 11 bases fit TRBD2. J gave up 8 bases and V 10 bases, and 19 bases lay outside the gene matches. Germline CDR1 reads ENHRY; CDR2 reads SYGVKD. CDR3 length equals 17 residues. CDR3 residues: CATRLAGPLPSTHEQFF. Here the CDR3 DNA reads TGTGCCACCAGACTAGCGGGGCCCCTCCCATCCACCCATGAGCAGTTCTTC.

The DNA of the CDR3 is TGTGCCATCAGACGGACAGGGGCCGAAGCTTTCTTT. Its protein is CAIRRTGAEAFF. The J gene is TRBJ1-1, the V gene TRBV10-3; TRBD1 matches at 9 bases. Germline trimming cut 6 bases from V and 8 bases from J; bases unmatched to any gene: 4. CDR1 and CDR2 (germline): ENHRY, SYGVKD. The CDR3 runs 12 residues.

V gene TRBV3-1 (or the pseudogene TRBV3-2) combines with J gene TRBJ2-1; 14 nucleotides align to TRBD2. This CDR3 contains 16 residues. The germline gives CDR1 LGHDT, CDR2 YNNKEL (reference sequence). The J segment lost 6 bases and the V segment lost 2 bases, leaving 3 bases of the junction unmatched. CDR3 loop: CASSQRGTSGSNEQFF. CDR3 coding DNA: TGTGCCAGCAGCCAACGGGGGACTAGCGGGAGCAATGAGCAGTTCTTC.

This clone is a singleton in its sample. This chain joins TRBV30 and TRBJ2-6, with D possibly TRBD1 on 5 matching bases. CDR3 size: 13 residues. Looked up from germline, CDR1 is GTSNPN and CDR2 is SVGIG (reference sequence). Written as DNA, the CDR3 is TGTGCGAAAGCAGGGTCTGGGGCCAACGTCCTGACTTTC. Translating it yields CAKAGSGANVLTF.

The chain carries TRBV10-3 and TRBJ2-5, with TRBD2 matching 8 bases. CDR3 length: 18 amino acids. Germline V gene sequence: CDR1 ENHRY, CDR2 SYGVKD. V lost 11 bases and J lost 7; bases outside the gene matches: 27. The CDR3, as DNA: TGTGCCGCACATTCCGGGGGGGCGGGAGGCCCCACTTTTGGGACCCAGTACTTC. This translates into CAAHSGGAGGPTFGTQYF.

The chain joins TRBV19 to TRBJ1-5; a possible D gene is TRBD1 (5 bases). V dropped 7 bases and J dropped 1 base, with 17 bases sitting between them. The CDR3 is 16 amino acids. Germline CDR1 reads LNHDA; CDR2 reads SQIVND (reference sequence). DNA of the CDR3: TGTGCCAGTACCCCGGGGGACTCCCTGAGCAATCAGCCCCAGCATTTT. Residues: CASTPGDSLSNQPQHF.

This chain joins TRBV18 and TRBJ2-1, with D possibly being TRBD2 (6 bases). CDR1 KGHSH and CDR2 LQKENI come from the germline V gene. This CDR3 spans 17 amino acids. Between the trimmed V and J ends, which lost 2 bases and 2 bases, there was a span of 16 bases. The CDR3 DNA follows: TGTGCCAGCTCACCATCGGGGCGACTAGGAGCCTACAATGAGCAGTTCTTC. Encoded protein: CASSPSGRLGAYNEQFF.

The V gene is TRBV11-2, the J gene TRBJ2-7; D perhaps matches TRBD1 (5 bases). This CDR3 is 14 amino acids long. V lost 2 bases and J 0 bases, leaving 8 bases between the germline ends. Germline V gene sequence: CDR1 SGHAT, CDR2 FQNNGV. The CDR3 loop reads CASSLWGASYEQYF. The CDR3 DNA reads as TGTGCCAGCAGCTTATGGGGCGCCTCCTACGAGCAGTACTTC. The full variable domain, rest sourced from reference TRBV11-2 and TRBJ2-7, is EAGVAQSPRYKIIEKRQSVAFWCNPISGHATLYWYQQILGQGPKLLIQFQNNGVVDDSQLPKDRFSAERLKGVDSTLKIQPAKLEDSAVYLCASSLWGASYEQYFGPGTRLTVT.

The rearrangement uses TRBV28 and TRBJ2-3, with TRBD2 matching over 10 bases. V was clipped by 7 bases and J by 3 bases; unmatched bases: 7. Germline CDR1 MDHEN, CDR2 SYDVKM. This CDR3 spans 15 amino acids. Written as DNA, the CDR3 is TGTGCCAGCACCACGGAGCGGGAGGGAACAGATACGCAGTATTTT. Its protein is CASTTEREGTDTQYF. The full variable domain, its missing parts supplied by reference TRBV28 and TRBJ2-3, is DVKVTQSSRYLVKRTGEKVFLECVQDMDHENMFWYRQDPGLGLRLIYFSYDVKMKEKGDIPEGYSVSREKKERFSLILESASTNQTSMYLCASTTEREGTDTQYFGPGTRLTVL.

The V call is TRBV10-1, the J call TRBJ2-7, with 12 bases matching TRBD2. The CDR3 has 17 residues. Germline CDR1 is WNHNN and CDR2 is SYGVQD (reference sequence). With V trimmed by 4 bases and J by 2 bases, 9 bases remained unmatched. In nucleotides, the CDR3 is TGCGCCAGCAGTGCCGGGACTAGCGGGTGGACTACCTACGAGCAGTACTTC. This gives the protein CASSAGTSGWTTYEQYF.

The chain recombines TRBV6-5 with TRBJ2-1; 12 nucleotides match TRBD2. The CDR3 is 15 amino acids. V lost 6 bases to trimming and J lost 8 bases; unmatched junction nucleotides: 8. From germline, CDR1 is MNHEY and CDR2 SVGAGI. CDR3 sequence (DNA): TGTGCCAGCAGGACCCTAGCGGGAGGGCCCGATGAGCAGTTCTTC. Protein sequence: CASRTLAGGPDEQFF.

The chain combines TRBV10-3 with TRBJ2-1, with a tentative D call TRBD2 (5 bases). Germline assignment: CDR1 ENHRY and CDR2 SYGVKD. The CDR3 consists of 16 residues. V lost 3 bases and J 5 bases, leaving 17 bases between the germline ends. The CDR3 region is CAISDLPSGDNNEQFF. In nucleotides, the CDR3 is TGTGCCATCAGTGACCTCCCCAGCGGAGATAACAATGAGCAGTTCTTC.

The sample holds one count of this clone. V usage is TRBV7-8 and J usage is TRBJ2-5, with a weak D call TRBD2 (6 bases). The CDR3 sequence is 14 residues long. Germline CDR1 SGHVS, CDR2 FQNEAQ. V was trimmed by 5 bases and J by 4 bases, leaving 14 bases between them. In DNA form, the CDR3 reads TGTGCCAGCAGCCTGGGACTGGTCGGAGAGACCCAGTACTTC. Amino acids: CASSLGLVGETQYF.

The chain has TRBV7-3 and TRBJ1-2, with TRBD1 as a possible D gene (5 bases). Germline V gene data show CDR1 as SGHTA and CDR2 as FQGTGA. The CDR3 contains 15 residues. The germline V and J ends were trimmed by 2 bases and 2 bases, with 12 bases remaining between them. The CDR3 DNA follows: TGTGCCAGCAGCTTAGAGGCAGGGAACAACTATGGCTACACCTTC. Residues: CASSLEAGNNYGYTF.

This rearrangement joins TRBV20-1 to TRBJ2-3, with D possibly being TRBD1 (5 bases). The germline V gene has CDR1 DFQATT and CDR2 SNEGSKA (reference sequence). The CDR3 spans 15 residues. V was cut by 3 bases and J by 3 bases, with 16 bases left in between. The CDR3 loop is CSASIQGSRTDTQYF. The CDR3 DNA reads TGCAGTGCTAGTATCCAGGGTTCACGGACAGATACGCAGTATTTT.